The 5 T cell receptor beta chains listed next were all sequenced from one sample in a study of blood T cells in healthy people across ages. Primers used in a second PCR of about 7 to 12 cycles were a sample-barcoded 5' primer and a J-beta primer mix. MiXCR, applied by TCRdb to the 5' RACE reads, yields one record per CDR3 protein. The data contain fewer than 2 million distinct CDR3 sequences, about two fifths of them seen just once; the ten biggest clones take up about 23%. What was sequenced was blood. These receptors were collected from a human donor in good health.

The chain recombines TRBV6-2 or TRBV6-3 with TRBJ2-5; D is undetermined. Per the germline V gene, CDR1 is MNHEY and CDR2 is SVGEGT. The CDR3 is made up of 15 amino acids. V dropped 5 bases and J dropped 2 bases, with 15 bases sitting between them. In DNA, the CDR3 is TGTGCCAGCAGTACCCTTGGGATAGCACAAGAGACCCAGTACTTC. Amino acid sequence: CASSTLGIAQETQYF.

V usage is TRBV5-6 and J usage is TRBJ2-7; 11 nucleotides agree with TRBD1. V shed 4 bases and J 3 bases; nucleotides not matched to a gene: 12. Germline loops: CDR1 SGHDT, CDR2 YYEEEE. The CDR3 is 17 residues long. The chain's CDR3 is CASSRRGTGGKVYEQYF. The CDR3 region has the DNA TGTGCCAGCAGCCGGAGGGGGACAGGGGGGAAGGTCTACGAGCAGTACTTC.

This clonotype was seen just once. The genes are TRBV27 and TRBJ1-2; no clear D. The CDR3 covers 14 residues. CDR1 MNHEY and CDR2 SMNVEV come from the germline V gene (reference sequence). V was clipped by 0 bases and J by 8 bases, with 13 bases between them. CDR3 loop: CASSLSTDLGGYTF. In DNA, the CDR3 is TGTGCCAGCAGTTTATCCACAGATCTTGGGGGCTACACCTTC.

The rearrangement uses TRBV10-3 and TRBJ1-4; the match to TRBD1 covers 10 bases. The ends lost 6 bases at V and 8 bases at J; junction bases unmatched: 6. The CDR3 sequence is 14 residues long. CDR1 ENHRY and CDR2 SYGVKD come from the germline V gene. CDR3 protein: CAIRGTGDEEKLFF. CDR3 sequence (DNA): TGTGCCATCAGGGGGACAGGGGACGAAGAAAAACTGTTTTTT.

The gene calls are TRBV4-1 and TRBJ2-3, with D unresolved. The length of the CDR3 is 14 residues. Germline V gene sequence: CDR1 MGHRA, CDR2 YSYEKL. Between the trimmed V and J ends, which lost 1 base and 0 bases, there was a span of 5 bases. The CDR3 spells CASSQVRSTDTQYF. CDR3 in DNA: TGCGCCAGCAGCCAAGTACGCAGCACAGATACGCAGTATTTT.